The present entry profiles one T cell receptor (beta chain) with its context. What it recognizes is unknown. Clones were read by immunoSEQ multiplex PCR, and TCRdb kept only the in-frame ones, dropping some. The sample lists more than 70,000 clones, around four fifths occurring once. The sample comes from a study of lymphopenia after photon versus proton radiotherapy. Broader study findings: Photon-treated patients lost naive T cells and TCR diversity; proton-treated stayed stable. A bigger post-nadir fall in TCR diversity correlated inversely with survival time in deceased patients. Only patients who died were analyzed for survival; proton advantage is unproven. Oligoclonal CD8+ Temra expansion after nadir drove photon patients' diversity drop.

CDR1 is MNHEY, CDR2 SVGAGI, per germline. V dropped 4 bases and J dropped 0 bases, with 12 bases sitting between them. This CDR3 has 16 amino acids. The material was peripheral blood, obtained from a patient treated with proton-based radiotherapy. This TCR was sampled from a man aged 55 to 70 with pancreatic cancer. The rearrangement uses TRBV6-5 and TRBJ2-2; D tentatively fits TRBD1 or TRBD2 (5 bases each). CDR3 coding DNA: TGTGCCAGCAGTTGGGACCTATCCCCGAACACCGGGGAGCTGTTTTTT. Its protein product is CASSWDLSPNTGELFF.